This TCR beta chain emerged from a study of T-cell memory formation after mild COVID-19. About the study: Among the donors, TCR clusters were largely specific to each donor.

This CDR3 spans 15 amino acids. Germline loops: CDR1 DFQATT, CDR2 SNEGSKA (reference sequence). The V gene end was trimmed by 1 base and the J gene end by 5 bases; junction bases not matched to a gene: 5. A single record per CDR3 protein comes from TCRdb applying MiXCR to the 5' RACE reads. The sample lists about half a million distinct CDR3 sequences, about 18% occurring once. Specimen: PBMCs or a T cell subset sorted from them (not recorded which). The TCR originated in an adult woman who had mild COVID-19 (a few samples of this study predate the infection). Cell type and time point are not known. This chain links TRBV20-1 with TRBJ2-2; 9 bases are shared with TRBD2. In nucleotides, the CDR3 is TGCAGTGCTAGAGTCCATAGCGGGGGTACCGGGGAGCTGTTTTTT. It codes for CSARVHSGGTGELFF.